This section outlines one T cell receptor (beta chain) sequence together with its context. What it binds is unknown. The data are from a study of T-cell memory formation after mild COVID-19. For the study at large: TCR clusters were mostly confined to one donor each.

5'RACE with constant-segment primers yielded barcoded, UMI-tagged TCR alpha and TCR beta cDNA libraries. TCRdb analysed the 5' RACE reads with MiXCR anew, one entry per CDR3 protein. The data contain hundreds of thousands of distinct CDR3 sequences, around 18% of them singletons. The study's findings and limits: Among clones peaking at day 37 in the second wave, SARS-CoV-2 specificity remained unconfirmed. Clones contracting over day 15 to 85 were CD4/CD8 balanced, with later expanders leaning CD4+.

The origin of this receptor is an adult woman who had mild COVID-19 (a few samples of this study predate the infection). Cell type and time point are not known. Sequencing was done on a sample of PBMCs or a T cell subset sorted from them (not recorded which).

The CDR3 reads CSANPGTNEQFF. The CDR3 coding sequence is TGCAGCGCAAACCCCGGGACAAATGAGCAGTTCTTC. The chain carries TRBV29-1 and TRBJ2-1; the D gene is possibly TRBD1 (6 bases). V dropped 7 bases and J dropped 7 bases, with 14 bases sitting between them. Per germline, CDR1 SQVTM and CDR2 ANQGSEA. This CDR3 has 12 residues.